This entry lists 28 T cell receptor beta chains sequenced from one sample in a study of OX40 agonist ivuxolimab in advanced cancers. Some clones are missing from TCRdb's copy, which holds only in-frame ones; the method was immunoSEQ multiplex PCR. In the table there are 50,000 or so clones, around 84% of which are singletons. The specimen was CD4+ or CD8+ T cells sorted from blood, collected in a trial of the OX40 agonist ivuxolimab. These receptor sequences come from an adult with an advanced solid tumor such as melanoma, head and neck, liver or kidney cancer.

V is TRBV30 and J is TRBJ2-5; D may be TRBD1 (6 bases). Between the trimmed V and J ends, which lost 7 bases and 10 bases, there was a span of 25 bases. Germline V gene lookup returns CDR1 GTSNPN and CDR2 SVGIG (reference sequence). The CDR3 has 14 residues. In nucleotides, the CDR3 is TGTGCCTTACAACCAGGGGCCGACGAGGAGGTCCAGTACTTC. Amino acid sequence: CALQPGADEEVQYF.

This clone appeared once. V usage is TRBV9 and J usage is TRBJ1-2; TRBD1 matches at 8 bases. Germline CDR1 is SGDLS and CDR2 is YYNGEE. The CDR3 runs to 14 residues. Trimming cost V 4 bases and J 4 bases; bases outside gene matches: 6. The CDR3 nucleotides are TGTGCCAGCAGCCCCGACAGGGGCAGCTATGGCTACACCTTC. Translated, it gives CASSPDRGSYGYTF.

CDR3 amino acids: CASSRDRVYEQYF. CDR3 DNA sequence: TGTGCCAGCAGCCGGGACAGGGTCTACGAGCAGTACTTC. This sequence joins TRBV11-1 and TRBJ2-5; 9 bases are a match to TRBD1. The J call is doubtful: the DNA matches TRBJ2-7 better. The V gene's germline CDR1 is SGHAT and CDR2 FQDESV (reference sequence). The CDR3 covers 13 residues.

The chain uses TRBV7-9 and TRBJ2-1; a weak D match, TRBD2 (6 bases). Germline assignment: CDR1 SEHNR and CDR2 FQNEAQ (reference sequence). Trimming shortened V by 5 bases and J by 10 bases, and 18 bases separated the two germline ends. The CDR3 runs to 14 residues. CDR3 residues: CASSVGLRRAEQFF. The CDR3 DNA is TGTGCCAGCAGCGTGGGACTTCGGCGGGCGGAGCAGTTCTTC.

The chain joins TRBV5-4 to TRBJ2-3, with D possibly matching TRBD2 (5 bases). V was clipped by 4 bases and J by 1 base, with 13 bases between them. CDR1 is SGHNT, CDR2 YYREEE, per germline (reference sequence). CDR3 size: 15 residues. The CDR3 bases are TGTGCCAGCAGCATACGGGATAAGGGCACAGATACGCAGTATTTT. Translated, it gives CASSIRDKGTDTQYF.

This chain links TRBV9 with TRBJ2-3; D remains unclear. V lost 4 bases and J lost 2, with 17 bases in between. The CDR3 loop spans 16 amino acids. Germline CDR1 reads SGDLS; CDR2 reads YYNGEE. CDR3 loop: CASSPAPLGITDTQYF. Written as DNA, the CDR3 is TGTGCCAGCAGCCCCGCCCCCCTGGGCATCACAGATACGCAGTATTTT.

This chain uses TRBV6-6 with TRBJ2-7; D is possibly TRBD1 (5 bases). The germline gives CDR1 MNHNY, CDR2 SVGAGI (reference sequence). This CDR3 is 14 amino acids long. V lost 6 bases to trimming and J lost 5 bases, with 17 bases between them. This CDR3 is CASSPSRVENEQYF. The CDR3 region has the DNA TGTGCCAGCAGCCCCAGCAGGGTCGAAAACGAGCAGTACTTC.

The chain joins TRBV10-3 to TRBJ2-1; 7 bases agree with TRBD2. From germline, CDR1 is ENHRY and CDR2 SYGVKD. The ends lost 6 bases at V and 6 bases at J; junction bases unmatched: 8. CDR3 size: 14 residues. The CDR3 nucleotides are TGTGCCATCAGGCAAGACTGGGGGGGCAATGAGCAGTTCTTC. Translation gives CAIRQDWGGNEQFF.

The gene calls are TRBV7-8 and TRBJ2-1, with TRBD2 identical over 9 bases. This CDR3 region has 17 residues. Losses at the gene ends were 3 bases for V and 0 bases for J; bases not matched to a gene: 6. The germline V gene encodes CDR1 SGHVS and CDR2 FQNEAQ. CDR3 protein: CASSFPDSGSSYNEQFF. CDR3 nucleotides: TGTGCCAGCAGCTTCCCGGATAGCGGGAGCTCCTACAATGAGCAGTTCTTC.

Here the CDR3 reads CASKALAGGPETQYF. As DNA, the CDR3 is TGTGCCAGCAAAGCTCTAGCGGGAGGGCCTGAGACCCAGTACTTC. V gene TRBV28 combines with J gene TRBJ2-5; 12 bases map to TRBD2. There are 15 residues in the CDR3. CDR1 MDHEN and CDR2 SYDVKM come from the germline V gene. The trim removed 7 bases at V and 5 bases at J, leaving 8 bases unmatched.

The genes are TRBV9 and TRBJ2-1; 11 nucleotides align to TRBD1. Germline-derived CDR1 and CDR2 are SGDLS and YYNGEE. The junction had 4 bases not matched to a gene; V was cut back by 3 bases and J by 2 bases. The CDR3 loop spans 16 amino acids. CDR3 in amino acids: CASSERGQGAYNEQFF. The DNA for the CDR3 is TGTGCCAGCAGCGAGAGGGGACAGGGGGCCTACAATGAGCAGTTCTTC.

The chain links TRBV19 to TRBJ2-3; 7 bases map to TRBD1. Losses at the gene ends were 3 bases for V and 8 bases for J; bases not matched to a gene: 11. Germline V gene data show CDR1 as LNHDA and CDR2 as SQIVND (reference sequence). The length of the CDR3 is 15 residues. CDR3 sequence: CASSMWDTAGGTQYF. In DNA form, the CDR3 reads TGTGCCAGTAGTATGTGGGACACGGCAGGGGGTACGCAGTATTTT. Full variable domain (rest looked up from reference TRBV19 and TRBJ2-3): DGGITQSPKYLFRKEGQNVTLSCEQNLNHDAMYWYRQDPGQGLRLIYYSQIVNDFQKGDIAEGYSVSREKKESFPLTVTSAQKNPTAFYLCASSMWDTAGGTQYFGPGTRLTVL.

The chain employs TRBV29-1 and TRBJ2-3; possibly TRBD1 or TRBD2 for D (5 bases each). Trimming shortened V by 7 bases and J by 5 bases, and 13 bases separated the two germline ends. From germline, CDR1 is SQVTM and CDR2 ANQGSEA. The CDR3 has 12 residues. CDR3 loop: CSAGPGKDTQYF. Here the CDR3 DNA reads TGCAGCGCGGGGCCCGGAAAAGATACGCAGTATTTT.

V is TRBV7-9 and J is TRBJ2-1, with 11 bases identical to TRBD1. The CDR3 runs to 14 residues. Germline CDR1 and CDR2: SEHNR and FQNEAQ (reference sequence). J gave up 8 bases and V 5 bases, and 5 bases lay outside the gene matches. CDR3 protein: CASSTWTGGHEQFF. CDR3 in DNA: TGTGCCAGCAGCACTTGGACAGGGGGCCATGAGCAGTTCTTC.

The chain joins TRBV15 to TRBJ2-7; TRBD1 aligns across 8 bases. CDR1 and CDR2 (germline): LNHNV, YYDKDF (reference sequence). The CDR3 spans 15 residues. V lost 1 base to trimming and J lost 3 bases; unmatched junction nucleotides: 5. The CDR3 DNA reads TGTGCCACCAGCAGAGGACCGGGACAGGACTACGAGCAGTACTTC. It yields the protein CATSRGPGQDYEQYF.

The chain carries TRBV28 and TRBJ1-2; D is ambiguous. The CDR3 extends over 15 amino acids. The germline CDR1 and CDR2 sequences are MDHEN and SYDVKM. Trimming pared 5 bases from V and 8 bases from J, leaving 21 bases between. The CDR3 DNA sequence: TGTGCCAGCAGTGGCGCGACCTCCCCCCTAGGAGGCTACACCTTC. Encoded protein: CASSGATSPLGGYTF.

The chain links TRBV29-1 to TRBJ2-3; 9 bases line up with TRBD1. The CDR3 covers 13 residues. Germline trimming cut 1 base from V and 5 bases from J; bases unmatched to any gene: 1. Germline V CDR1 and CDR2: SQVTM, ANQGSEA. CDR3 nucleotide sequence: TGCAGCGTTGAAGGACAGGGGGAAGATACGCAGTATTTT. Translating gives CSVEGQGEDTQYF.

V is TRBV11-1 and J is TRBJ2-7; TRBD2 agrees at 11 bases. The CDR3 is made up of 15 amino acids. Germline V lookup: CDR1 SGHAT, CDR2 FQDESV (reference sequence). Losses at the gene ends were 5 bases for V and 2 bases for J; bases not matched to a gene: 5. For the CDR3, the DNA is TGTGCCAGCAGCCCCGAGACTAGCGGGGCCTACGAGCAGTACTTC. Translation: CASSPETSGAYEQYF.

The chain carries TRBV5-4 and TRBJ2-2; the D is unclear. The ends were cut back, 0 bases at V and 1 base at J, with 4 bases in the middle. The CDR3 runs 14 residues. Germline values: CDR1 SGHNT, CDR2 YYREEE (reference sequence). The CDR3 DNA is TGTGCCAGCAGCTTGGTAGTGAACACCGGGGAGCTGTTTTTT. Protein: CASSLVVNTGELFF.

The CDR3 DNA is TGTGCCAGCAGCTTAGAGTCCGGGGGGGATTCACCCCTCCACTTT. This codes for CASSLESGGDSPLHF. The chain is built from TRBV11-2 and TRBJ1-6; D may be TRBD1 (5 bases). The germline V gene has CDR1 SGHAT and CDR2 FQNNGV. The length of the CDR3 is 15 residues. The V and J ends lost 0 bases and 8 bases respectively, with 11 bases between them.

The rearrangement links TRBV28 to TRBJ2-7, with D possibly matching TRBD1 (6 bases). The germline V gene has CDR1 MDHEN and CDR2 SYDVKM. This CDR3 is built from 13 residues. V lost 11 bases, J lost 5 bases, and 19 bases lay in between. The DNA of the CDR3 is TGTGCCGCCGCCCCGGGACACGGGCACGAGCAGTACTTC. This codes for CAAAPGHGHEQYF. The full variable domain, rest sourced from reference TRBV28 and TRBJ2-7, is DVKVTQSSRYLVKRTGEKVFLECVQDMDHENMFWYRQDPGLGLRLIYFSYDVKMKEKGDIPEGYSVSREKKERFSLILESASTNQTSMYLCAAAPGHGHEQYFGPGTRLTVT.

DNA of the CDR3: TGCGCCAGCAGTCAATCCCGGGGTAGCGGGACATCCTACGAGCAGTACTTC. The encoded protein is CASSQSRGSGTSYEQYF. This sequence joins TRBV23-1 and TRBJ2-7; the match to TRBD2 covers 8 bases. TRBV23-1 is reported as an ORF; its role is uncertain. The CDR3 runs to 17 residues. Trimming cost V 0 bases and J 1 base; bases outside gene matches: 8.

The sample holds one count of this clone. The gene calls are TRBV5-6 and TRBJ2-7, with TRBD2 matching 10 bases. V gave up 4 bases and J gave up 4 bases; unmatched junction bases: 8. Germline V gene sequence: CDR1 SGHDT, CDR2 YYEEEE. This CDR3 is built from 15 residues. In DNA form, the CDR3 reads TGTGCCAGCAGCGCGGGACTAGCGAAGGGTTACGAGCAGTACTTC. Translation: CASSAGLAKGYEQYF.

Written as DNA, the CDR3 is TGTGCCAGTAGTATGTCCGGACGGAGCTACGAGCAGTACTTC. This encodes CASSMSGRSYEQYF. V usage is TRBV19 and J usage is TRBJ2-7; the D is unclear. V was shortened by 3 bases and J by 3 bases, with 12 bases between the two germline ends. Per the germline V gene, CDR1 is LNHDA and CDR2 is SQIVND (reference sequence). The CDR3 covers 14 residues.

The CDR3 is CASSGQRNEKLFF. CDR3 sequence (DNA): TGTGCCAGCAGTGGGCAGAGAAATGAAAAACTGTTTTTT. V is TRBV2 and J is TRBJ1-4; D is unclear. The V gene lost 4 bases and the J gene lost 5 bases, with 8 bases spanning the gap. Germline V gene lookup returns CDR1 SNHLY and CDR2 FYNNEI. This CDR3 has 13 amino acids.

The V call is TRBV7-2, the J call TRBJ2-3; D might be TRBD2 (5 bases). Per the germline V gene, CDR1 is SGHTA and CDR2 is FQGNSA. CDR3 length: 17 residues. V was clipped by 0 bases and J by 0 bases, with 13 bases between them. CDR3 loop: CASSLAMRAESTDTQYF. The CDR3 DNA sequence: TGTGCCAGCAGCTTAGCTATGCGAGCGGAAAGCACAGATACGCAGTATTTT.

The rearrangement joins TRBV4-2 to TRBJ2-7, with D unresolved. Germline lookup yields CDR1 LGHNA and CDR2 YNFKEQ. The CDR3 has 13 amino acids. The ends were cut back, 1 base at V and 3 bases at J, with 7 bases in the middle. Here the CDR3 reads CASSQAPDYEQYF. CDR3 coding DNA: TGTGCCAGCAGCCAAGCTCCCGACTACGAGCAGTACTTC.

This chain uses TRBV6-4 with TRBJ1-2, with a weak D call TRBD1 (6 bases). The length of the CDR3 is 14 residues. Germline lookup yields CDR1 MRHNA and CDR2 SNTAGT. V gave up 6 bases and J gave up 2 bases, with 13 bases separating them. CDR3 in DNA: TGTGCCAGCAGCCCAACCGGGACAAACTATGGCTACACCTTC. This codes for CASSPTGTNYGYTF.